One sample yielded the 19 T cell receptor beta chains listed below, sequenced in a study of tumor-infiltrating lymphocytes in primary liver carcinoma. The investigators made TCR beta cDNA from roughly 460 ng total RNA, using a constant-region primer. Three-round nested multiplex PCR performed with slightly modified ARM-PCR produced the TCR beta libraries. With TRBV1-TRBV30 forward primers and a C-beta reverse primer, the first two PCR rounds were run for approximately 10 cycles each. One entry per CDR3 protein, called by TCRdb with MiXCR from the multiplex PCR reads. The repertoire consists of 330,000 or so distinct CDR3 sequences, with less than 65% occurring once and the leading ten covering about 6%. Germline DNA was also extracted, while the blood RNA originated from unsorted whole blood. The sequenced material came from peripheral blood. The receptors here all came from a man aged 35-49 years with primary liver carcinoma and hepatitis B virus infection.

This clonotype was found once. Given a much more abundant clone one base away, this may be a read error. V and J are TRBV4-1 and TRBJ2-1, with D unclear. The CDR3 has 14 residues. The germline CDR1 and CDR2 sequences are MGHRA and YSYEKL. Trimming took 5 bases from V and 5 from J, leaving 13 bases between them. Written as DNA, the CDR3 is TGCGCCAGCAGCTCACCCATAGGAAACAATGAGCAGTTCTTC. Translated, it gives CASSSPIGNNEQFF.

The chain uses TRBV7-9 and TRBJ2-4; 8 positions agree with TRBD2. CDR1 and CDR2 from the germline V gene are SEHNR and FQNEAQ (reference sequence). The length of the CDR3 is 13 residues. The trim removed 5 bases at V and 7 bases at J, leaving 4 bases unmatched. The CDR3 bases are TGTGCCAGCAGCGGACTAGCAGGGAACATTCAGTACTTC. It specifies CASSGLAGNIQYF.

Regarding this clonotype: The CDR3 does not end in the conserved phenylalanine or tryptophan, so this is likely a read error. This chain joins TRBV11-3 and TRBJ2-7, with a weak D call TRBD2 (6 bases). CDR1 is SGHNT, CDR2 YENEEA, per germline. The CDR3 contains 13 residues. Between the trimmed V and J ends, which lost 5 bases and 7 bases, there was a span of 15 bases. CDR3 loop: CASSRDSGYEQYI. The CDR3 DNA sequence: TGTGCCAGCAGCCGGGACTCAGGCTATGAGCAGTACATC.

Turning to this clonotype: A read error is likely, as this CDR3 ends without the conserved phenylalanine or tryptophan. The J gene is TRBJ2-3, the V gene TRBV10-2; TRBD2 agrees at 12 bases. Germline V lookup: CDR1 WSHSY, CDR2 SAAADI. After removal of 5 bases from V and 6 bases from J, the junction contained 6 bases not matched to a gene. The CDR3 is 15 residues long. The CDR3 bases are TGCGCCAGCAGTCCCTGGACTAGCGGGAATGATACGCAGTATCTT. Protein sequence: CASSPWTSGNDTQYL.

Concerning this clonotype itself: A much larger clone differs by one base, so this may be a read error. The conserved final phenylalanine or tryptophan is absent from the CDR3, which likely points to a read error. The rearrangement joins TRBV4-2 to TRBJ2-5; no reliable D call. CDR1 is LGHNA and CDR2 is YNFKEQ in the germline V gene. The CDR3 contains 12 residues. V lost 0 bases to trimming and J lost 7 bases, with 6 bases between them. In DNA, the CDR3 is TGTGCCAGCAGCCAAGATTGGGGGACCCAGTACTTA. It translates to CASSQDWGTQYL.

In regard to this clonotype: In this CDR3 the conserved last residue, phenylalanine or tryptophan, is missing, so a read error is likely. The DNA is omitted, as the CDR3 cannot be located on it reliably, and the CDR3 follows TCRdb's listing. CDR3 region: CASSSDRVNTEVFS. The chain couples TRBV11-2 to TRBJ1-1; TRBD1, the table's D call, lacks a check against the DNA. Germline CDR1 SGHAT, CDR2 FQNNGV. The CDR3 numbers 14 amino acids, ends counted.

This clonotype was recorded many times. The genes are TRBV29-1 and TRBJ1-2; 8 bases fit TRBD1. The CDR3 is 13 amino acids. V shed 7 bases and J 4 bases; nucleotides not matched to a gene: 8. CDR1 is SQVTM and CDR2 is ANQGSEA in the germline V gene. CDR3 DNA: TGCAGCGCTGGACAGGGAGGTGGCTATGGCTACACCTTC. Protein product: CSAGQGGGYGYTF.

This clonotype appeared once. A read error may produce the germline difference seen at one junction end. The chain employs TRBV7-3 and TRBJ2-7; D ambiguous. Germline loops: CDR1 SGHTA, CDR2 FQGTGA. This CDR3 has 15 residues. The CDR3 region is CDSSLTAGVSYEQYF. The DNA for the CDR3 is TGTGACAGCAGCTTAACAGCTGGGGTCTCCTACGAGCAGTACTTC. Drawing the rest from reference TRBV7-3 and TRBJ2-7, the complete variable domain is GAGVSQTPSNKVTEKGKYVELRCDPISGHTALYWYRQSLGQGPEFLIYFQGTGAADDSGLPNDRFFAVRPEGSVSTLKIQRTERGDSAVYLCDSSLTAGVSYEQYFGPGTRLTVT.

The count of this clonotype is one. A junction boundary mismatches the germline segment, possibly from a read error. The J gene is TRBJ1-5, the V gene TRBV12-3 or TRBV12-4, with D possibly being TRBD1 (5 bases). This CDR3 is built from 15 residues. CDR3 in amino acids: CASSLKGTGNQPHHF. Here the CDR3 DNA reads TGTGCCAGCAGTTTAAAGGGGACTGGAAATCAGCCCCATCATTTT.

With respect to this clonotype: At one end, the junction sequence differs from germline, possibly due to a read error. The genes are TRBV12-3 or TRBV12-4 and TRBJ1-1; D not resolved. The length of the CDR3 is 13 residues. The CDR3 spells CASSLTGPTGAFF. In DNA, the CDR3 is TGTGCCAGCAGTCTCACGGGCCCGACTGGAGCTTTCTTT.

Concerning this clonotype: Compared with germline, one end of the junction differs, possibly owing to a read error. V is TRBV11-2 and J is TRBJ2-7; D is perhaps TRBD2 (5 bases). Germline lookup yields CDR1 SGHAT and CDR2 FQNNGV. The CDR3 totals 14 residues. This CDR3 reads CACSPRTGDYEQYF. The CDR3 DNA reads as TGTGCCTGCAGCCCCCGAACCGGGGACTACGAGCAGTACTTC.

This clonotype has only a few counts. V usage is TRBV4-1 and J usage is TRBJ2-1; 9 bases align to TRBD2. The V gene's germline CDR1 is MGHRA and CDR2 YSYEKL. Trimming removed 3 bases from V and 6 bases from J; junction bases left unmatched: 9. The CDR3 consists of 16 residues. CDR3 amino acids: CASSHPGTSRCNEQFF. CDR3 sequence (DNA): TGCGCCAGCAGCCACCCCGGGACTAGCCGTTGCAATGAGCAGTTCTTC.

With regard to this clonotype: One base away lies a much larger clone, so this may be a sequencing read error. This chain connects TRBV12-3 or TRBV12-4 to TRBJ2-2; D uncertain. This CDR3 has 12 residues. V was clipped by 10 bases and J by 7 bases, with 13 bases between them. CDR3 in amino acids: CATRRQIGELFF. The CDR3 bases are TGTGCCACGAGACGCCAAATCGGGGAGCTGTTTTTT.

This clonotype showed up many times. The J gene is TRBJ2-7, the V gene TRBV5-1; 10 positions agree with TRBD2. Germline V gene data show CDR1 as SGHRS and CDR2 as YFSETQ. CDR3 size: 17 residues. J was trimmed by 6 bases and V by 0 bases; bases with no gene match: 12. Here the CDR3 reads CASSLGTSGPFSLEQYF. The CDR3 nucleotides are TGCGCCAGCAGCTTGGGGACTAGCGGCCCCTTCTCGCTCGAGCAGTACTTC. The entire variable domain, with the rest obtained from reference TRBV5-1 and TRBJ2-7, is as follows: KAGVTQTPRYLIKTRGQQVTLSCSPISGHRSVSWYQQTPGQGLQFLFEYFSETQRNKGNFPGRFSGRQFSNSRSEMNVSTLELGDSALYLCASSLGTSGPFSLEQYFGPGTRLTVT.

V is TRBV4-1 and J is TRBJ1-6; maybe TRBD1 (5 bases). CDR3 length: 17 amino acids. Germline CDR1 and CDR2: MGHRA and YSYEKL. Trimming shortened V by 2 bases and J by 4 bases, and 15 bases separated the two germline ends. CDR3 DNA sequence: TGCGCCAGCAGCCAATTCTCTTGGGACTTGTATAATTCACCCCTCCACTTT. It is translated as CASSQFSWDLYNSPLHF.

This clonotype appeared a few times. At one of its ends the junction is not consistent with the germline gene, which may arise from a read error. The chain uses TRBV5-1 and TRBJ2-4; a weak D match, TRBD1 (7 bases). Per the germline V gene, CDR1 is SGHRS and CDR2 is YFSETQ. This CDR3 has 14 residues. The CDR3 nucleotides read TGCGCCAGCACTACGGACAGGACTAAAAACATTCAGTATTTC. Translating it yields CASTTDRTKNIQYF. The full variable domain, rest sourced from reference TRBV5-1 and TRBJ2-4, is KAGVTQTPRYLIKTRGQQVTLSCSPISGHRSVSWYQQTPGQGLQFLFEYFSETQRNKGNFPGRFSGRQFSNSRSEMNVSTLELGDSALYLCASTTDRTKNIQYFGAGTRLSVL.

The V call is TRBV30, the J call TRBJ2-1, with TRBD1 identical over 7 bases. CDR1 is GTSNPN, CDR2 SVGIG, per germline (reference sequence). The CDR3 is 12 amino acids. After removal of 2 bases from V and 8 bases from J, the junction contained 3 bases not matched to a gene. The CDR3 nucleotides are TGTGCCTGGAGTACAGGGGTGGATGAGCAGTTCTTC. Residues: CAWSTGVDEQFF.

About this clonotype: A read error may explain this, as a much larger clone is one base away. The chain is built from TRBV6-6 and TRBJ1-5; D is undetermined. Germline CDR1 MNHNY, CDR2 SVGAGI (reference sequence). The CDR3 is 13 amino acids. The CDR3 nucleotides read TGTGCCGTGAGCACGGTCAGCAATCGGCCCCAGCATTTT. Protein sequence: CAVSTVSNRPQHF.

This clonotype has only a few counts. The chain links TRBV5-5 to TRBJ2-3; 8 positions agree with TRBD1. The V gene's germline CDR1 is SGHKS and CDR2 YYEKEE (reference sequence). V was clipped by 2 bases and J by 2 bases; unmatched bases: 7. The CDR3 is 16 amino acids. CDR3 bases: TGTGCCAGCAGCTTTGGACAGGGTCTACTCACAGATACGCAGTATTTT. This sequence encodes CASSFGQGLLTDTQYF.